What follows is one TCR beta chain and its context. The antigen remains unidentified. The junction does not match germline at one end; this may be a read error. Taking 20-30 mg of unsorted bulk tissue, the authors co-extracted RNA and DNA. The record originates from a study of tumor-infiltrating lymphocytes in primary liver carcinoma. Background on the study: The study obtained roughly 3.5 to 7.5 million productive TCRbeta reads per sample, similar across tissue types.

Constant-region priming of around 530 ng total RNA yielded TCR beta cDNA. Each TCR beta library was derived from three nested multiplex PCR rounds that employed slightly modified ARM-PCR. The first two PCR rounds used TRBV1-TRBV30 primers with a Cbeta primer, 10 cycles each. From the multiplex PCR reads, TCRdb called clonotypes with MiXCR, one entry per CDR3 protein. The sample gives 110,000 or so distinct CDR3 sequences, about four fifths of which show up once; 15% to 25% is in the top ten. Study observations and caveats: Merely some 7-25% of top clones spanned all five tumor regions. Reduced overlap was seen in tumor-adjacent and tumor-blood pairs versus tumor region pairs. The 250 largest clones made up significantly more of tumor than blood repertoires (p = 0.039).

CDR3 length equals 12 residues. The germline V gene encodes CDR1 WSHSY and CDR2 SAAADI. J is TRBJ2-7 and V is TRBV10-2, with 8 bases aligning to TRBD1. Sequencing was done on a sample of liver tumor tissue from sampling region 3. The subset was: tumor region T3, left-lateral pole. This clonotype was sampled from a man in his forties with primary liver carcinoma and hepatitis B virus infection. This CDR3 is CASNTGGYGQYF. As DNA, the CDR3 is TGCGCCAGCAATACAGGGGGATACGGGCAGTACTTC.